This passage covers 2 T cell receptor beta chains from one sample sequenced in a study of blood T cells in healthy people across ages (dated by TCRdb to 2014 to 2015). The receptor library was made with 5' RACE. This sample was sequenced with an Illumina HiSeq 2500. A second 7 to 11 cycle PCR used a sample-barcoded 5' primer and a J-beta primer mix. Using fastp trimming at Q25 and MiXCR clonotype assembly, TCRdb reanalyzed the public sequencing data and kept in-frame beta chains. One record per CDR3 amino acid sequence lists the most common genes and DNA. The sample table shows 1.5 million or so distinct CDR3 sequences, and roughly 40% are seen once. Under 8% of the sample rests with the top ten. The sample was blood. Receptor source: a woman aged 18-29 years in good health.

The chain combines TRBV7-9 with TRBJ2-3, with 13 bases identical to TRBD2. The CDR3 runs 15 residues. Germline values: CDR1 SEHNR, CDR2 FQNEAQ (reference sequence). V lost 1 base, J lost 10 bases, and 5 bases stayed unmatched. DNA for the CDR3: TGTGCCAGCAGCTTAGGGACTAGCGGGAGAGCCGCGCAGTATTTT. It codes for CASSLGTSGRAAQYF.

The gene calls are TRBV29-1 and TRBJ2-7; D gene ambiguous. This CDR3 region has 13 residues. V lost 0 bases, J lost 3 bases, and 9 bases lay in between. Germline V gene sequence: CDR1 SQVTM, CDR2 ANQGSEA. The CDR3 region has the DNA TGCAGCGTTGAAGATATGGGCCTCTACGAGCAGTACTTC. It codes for CSVEDMGLYEQYF.